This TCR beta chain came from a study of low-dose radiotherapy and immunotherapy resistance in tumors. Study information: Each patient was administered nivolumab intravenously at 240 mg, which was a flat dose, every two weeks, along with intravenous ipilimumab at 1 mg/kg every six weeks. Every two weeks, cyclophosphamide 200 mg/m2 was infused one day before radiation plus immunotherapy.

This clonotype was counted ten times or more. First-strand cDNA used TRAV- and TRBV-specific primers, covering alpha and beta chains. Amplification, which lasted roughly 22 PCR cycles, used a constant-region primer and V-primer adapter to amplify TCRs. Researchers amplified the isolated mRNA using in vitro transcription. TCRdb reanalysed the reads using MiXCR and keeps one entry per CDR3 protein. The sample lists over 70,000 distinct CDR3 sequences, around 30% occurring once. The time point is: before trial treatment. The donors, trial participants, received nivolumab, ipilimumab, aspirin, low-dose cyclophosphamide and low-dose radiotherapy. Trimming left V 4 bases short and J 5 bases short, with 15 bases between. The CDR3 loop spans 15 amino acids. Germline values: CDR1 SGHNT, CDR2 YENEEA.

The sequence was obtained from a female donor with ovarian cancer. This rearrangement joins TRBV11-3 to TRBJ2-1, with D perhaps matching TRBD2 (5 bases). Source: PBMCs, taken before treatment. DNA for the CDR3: TGTGCCAGCAGCTCCCGAACGGGGAAGGACAATGAGCAGTTCTTC. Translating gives CASSSRTGKDNEQFF.